The 16 T cell receptor beta chains below all came from one sample that was sequenced in a study of blood T cell repertoires in COVID-19. Only in-frame clones appear in the TCRdb table, and some are missing; sequencing was by immunoSEQ multiplex PCR. The data show 150,000 or so clones, 70% to 80% seen once. Sequenced: peripheral blood. The receptor set was obtained from a woman aged 70 to 79 with COVID-19, enrolled during active disease.

This clone was seen only a few times. J is TRBJ2-7 and V is TRBV7-9, with 7 nucleotides matching TRBD1. The CDR3 sequence is 16 residues long. J gave up 4 bases and V 4 bases, and 13 bases lay outside the gene matches. Germline V gene lookup returns CDR1 SEHNR and CDR2 FQNEAQ (reference sequence). The CDR3 bases are TGTGCCAGCAGCTCACATTCTACAGGGGTAGAGTACGAGCAGTACTTC. This encodes CASSSHSTGVEYEQYF.

V is TRBV6-2 or TRBV6-3 and J is TRBJ1-5, with D possibly TRBD1 on 5 matching bases. Germline V gives CDR1 MNHEY, CDR2 SVGEGT. The CDR3 has 18 residues. The V gene lost 0 bases and the J gene lost 1 base, with 16 bases spanning the gap. The CDR3 DNA follows: TGTGCCAGCAGTTACTCCGATTTGCCCAGGGCCAGCAATCAGCCCCAGCATTTT. This sequence encodes CASSYSDLPRASNQPQHF.

To note about this clone: The same CDR3 is also encoded by other DNA sequences in this sample. The chain links TRBV11-3 to TRBJ2-5; 7 bases match TRBD1. The J segment lost 2 bases and the V segment lost 1 base, leaving 4 bases of the junction unmatched. The CDR3 totals 15 residues. Germline V CDR1 and CDR2: SGHNT, YENEEA. This CDR3 reads CASSLGGTVQETQYF. In DNA form, the CDR3 reads TGTGCCAGCAGCTTAGGGGGGACAGTTCAAGAGACCCAGTACTTC.

This chain joins TRBV7-2 and TRBJ2-5; 8 nucleotides match TRBD2. CDR1 is SGHTA and CDR2 is FQGNSA in the germline V gene. The CDR3 length is 17 residues. V gave up 4 bases and J gave up 2 bases; unmatched junction bases: 12. The CDR3 sequence is CASSSDATSAAQETQYF. The CDR3 DNA reads as TGTGCCAGCAGCTCCGACGCGACTAGCGCCGCACAAGAGACCCAGTACTTC.

V gene TRBV28 combines with J gene TRBJ1-1; 7 bases map to TRBD1. The length of the CDR3 is 11 residues. V lost 6 bases, J lost 8 bases, and 3 bases stayed unmatched. From germline, CDR1 is MDHEN and CDR2 SYDVKM. The DNA for the CDR3 is TGTGCCAGCAGAGGGGACAGAGAAGCTTTCTTT. Its protein product is CASRGDREAFF.

The chain recombines TRBV28 with TRBJ1-6; D may be TRBD1 (5 bases). CDR1 and CDR2 (germline): MDHEN, SYDVKM. The CDR3 is 14 residues long. Trimming removed 6 bases at V and 14 bases at J, with 20 bases between. Written as DNA, the CDR3 is TGTGCCAGCAGGATGGACACCGAATTTAGGTCCCTCCACTTT. Protein: CASRMDTEFRSLHF.

This clone showed up just once. V gene TRBV4-2 combines with J gene TRBJ2-1; 7 nucleotides agree with TRBD1. Germline CDR1 is LGHNA and CDR2 is YNFKEQ. V shed 1 base and J 6 bases; nucleotides not matched to a gene: 6. This CDR3 has 15 amino acids. The CDR3 is CASSQGASGGNEQFF. The CDR3 bases are TGTGCCAGCAGCCAAGGAGCATCAGGGGGCAATGAGCAGTTCTTC.

The chain has TRBV27 and TRBJ1-5, with D perhaps TRBD1 (5 bases). CDR3 length equals 14 residues. Trimming shortened V by 2 bases and J by 9 bases, and 14 bases separated the two germline ends. Germline loops: CDR1 MNHEY, CDR2 SMNVEV (reference sequence). The DNA for the CDR3 is TGTGCCAGCAGTTTAGGGGGAGGTGGCTTGCCCCAGCATTTT. Its translation is CASSLGGGGLPQHF.

The chain uses TRBV2 and TRBJ1-6; 9 bases agree with TRBD1. The germline V gene has CDR1 SNHLY and CDR2 FYNNEI. The CDR3 runs 14 residues. Unmatched junction bases numbered 1, after V lost 2 bases and J lost 8 bases. The CDR3 coding sequence is TGTGCCAGCAGTGAAAGGACAGGGGATTCACCCCTCCACTTT. Its protein is CASSERTGDSPLHF.

This chain connects TRBV4-1 to TRBJ1-1; D is ambiguous. Germline V gene sequence: CDR1 MGHRA, CDR2 YSYEKL. The ends were cut back, 0 bases at V and 4 bases at J, with 15 bases in the middle. This CDR3 contains 16 residues. The CDR3 nucleotides read TGCGCCAGCAGCCAAGAAGGGTCGGGAGGTATCACTGAAGCTTTCTTT. Its protein product is CASSQEGSGGITEAFF.

The rearrangement uses TRBV7-9 and TRBJ2-2, with 8 bases lining up with TRBD2. V was pared by 2 bases and J by 0 bases, with 8 bases of the junction left unmatched. Germline-derived CDR1 and CDR2 are SEHNR and FQNEAQ (reference sequence). This CDR3 spans 18 amino acids. Written as DNA, the CDR3 is TGTGCCAGCAGCTTAACCAGCGGGGGCCCCTCGAACACCGGGGAGCTGTTTTTT. Translating it yields CASSLTSGGPSNTGELFF.

The J gene is TRBJ2-6, the V gene TRBV30; maybe TRBD2 (5 bases). The CDR3 has 16 amino acids. V gave up 4 bases and J gave up 0 bases, with 13 bases separating them. Germline CDR1 and CDR2: GTSNPN and SVGIG (reference sequence). This chain's CDR3 is CAWTPRRGSGANVLTF. CDR3 DNA sequence: TGTGCCTGGACCCCCCGTCGGGGCTCTGGGGCCAACGTCCTGACTTTC.

This chain links TRBV12-3 or TRBV12-4 with TRBJ1-5, with D unclear. This CDR3 comprises 13 residues. V lost 0 bases and J lost 10, with 10 bases in between. The CDR3 loop reads CASSLAGEGPQHF. CDR3 nucleotides: TGTGCCAGCAGTTTAGCGGGAGAGGGCCCCCAGCATTTT.

This clone showed up many times. This chain joins TRBV19 and TRBJ2-3; D might be TRBD1 (6 bases). The V and J ends lost 9 bases and 6 bases respectively, with 19 bases between them. The CDR3 extends over 14 amino acids. The germline gives CDR1 LNHDA, CDR2 SQIVND (reference sequence). The CDR3 nucleotides are TGTGCCAGCGGGACATTTCGGCGGGTCGATACGCAGTATTTT. It encodes CASGTFRRVDTQYF.

The chain couples TRBV20-1 to TRBJ1-1; 9 nucleotides align to TRBD1. V gave up 3 bases and J gave up 4 bases; unmatched junction bases: 12. CDR1 is DFQATT, CDR2 SNEGSKA, per germline (reference sequence). The CDR3 is made up of 16 amino acids. CDR3 in DNA: TGCAGTGCTAGTCAGTGGGACAGGGTTTTGAGCACTGAAGCTTTCTTT. It specifies CSASQWDRVLSTEAFF.

The chain has TRBV25-1 and TRBJ1-4; 8 bases are shared with TRBD1. Germline V lookup: CDR1 MGHDK, CDR2 SYGVNS. V was clipped by 3 bases and J by 1 base; unmatched bases: 1. CDR3 length equals 15 residues. DNA of the CDR3: TGTGCCAGCAGTGATGGACAGGGAACTAATGAAAAACTGTTTTTT. Translated: CASSDGQGTNEKLFF.